This passage covers 31 T cell receptor beta chains from one sample sequenced in a study of cytomegalovirus exposure and HLA in healthy donors. PCR primers comprised 60 Vbeta and 13 Jbeta primers. Produced via immunoSEQ multiplex PCR; TCRdb's table is partial and in-frame only. The sample records approximately 120,000 clones, over 15% being singletons. Input material: PBMCs. These receptor sequences come from a female donor in good health and CMV-seropositive.

The rearrangement joins TRBV6-1 to TRBJ2-5; 11 positions agree with TRBD2. The CDR3 spans 15 residues. From germline, CDR1 is MNHNS and CDR2 SASEGT. The junction had 9 bases not matched to a gene; V was cut back by 11 bases and J by 1 base. The CDR3, as DNA: TGTGCCGGCCAGACGCTAGCGGGGGGCCAAGAGACCCAGTACTTC. This codes for CAGQTLAGGQETQYF.

This clone was detected only a few times. The chain carries TRBV6-4 and TRBJ2-1; possible D gene TRBD2, 6 bases. The CDR3 length is 14 residues. Germline CDR1 and CDR2: MRHNA and SNTAGT. The ends were cut back, 3 bases at V and 4 bases at J, with 10 bases in the middle. Here the CDR3 DNA reads TGTGCCAGCAGTGAGCGGGAAGGATACAATGAGCAGTTCTTC. The encoded protein is CASSEREGYNEQFF.

This clone was detected only a few times. This chain links TRBV5-4 with TRBJ1-2; perhaps TRBD1 as D (5 bases). Trimming pared 1 base from V and 2 bases from J, leaving 9 bases between. This CDR3 is 14 amino acids long. From germline, CDR1 is SGHNT and CDR2 YYREEE (reference sequence). The CDR3 sequence: CASSLQAGNYGYTF. As DNA, the CDR3 is TGTGCCAGCAGCTTGCAGGCAGGGAACTATGGCTACACCTTC.

This clone was seen a few times. The chain joins TRBV5-7 to TRBJ1-1; a possible D gene is TRBD1 (5 bases). TRBV5-7 is noted as an ORF with a role that remains uncertain. CDR3 length: 16 amino acids. The V end lost 4 bases, the J end lost 0 bases, and 16 bases lay between the germline ends. CDR3 nucleotide sequence: TGTGCCAGCAGCCTAACCTCAAGGGGATTGAACACTGAAGCTTTCTTT. Amino acids: CASSLTSRGLNTEAFF.

As DNA, the CDR3 is TGTGCCAGCAGCTCTGAGCAGGAAGAGACCCAGTACTTC. Protein: CASSSEQEETQYF. The chain combines TRBV5-4 with TRBJ2-5; D not resolved. Germline CDR1 reads SGHNT; CDR2 reads YYREEE (reference sequence). The CDR3 sequence is 13 residues long. V lost 3 bases to trimming and J lost 3 bases, with 9 bases between them.

The V and J genes are TRBV18 and TRBJ1-5; 7 bases line up with TRBD1. Germline-derived CDR1 and CDR2 are KGHSH and LQKENI. CDR3 length equals 15 residues. Germline trimming cut 5 bases from V and 1 base from J; bases unmatched to any gene: 5. CDR3 sequence reads: CASSASGQSNQPQHF. The CDR3 nucleotides read TGTGCCAGCTCAGCCTCGGGACAGAGCAATCAGCCCCAGCATTTT.

This clone was picked up a small number of times. The CDR3 nucleotides are TGTGCCAGCAGCTCGCTAGCGGACGAGCAGTTCTTC. It codes for CASSSLADEQFF. This chain joins TRBV7-8 and TRBJ2-1, with 7 bases aligning to TRBD2. Looked up from germline, CDR1 is SGHVS and CDR2 is FQNEAQ. The V segment lost 4 bases and the J segment 10 bases; nucleotides outside the gene matches: 4. The CDR3 contains 12 residues.

This clone was seen more than once but under ten times. The rearrangement joins TRBV6-5 to TRBJ2-3, with a tentative D call TRBD1 (6 bases). The CDR3 sequence is 15 residues long. With 3 bases removed from V and 1 base from J, the gap between germline ends came to 11 bases. Germline CDR1 reads MNHEY; CDR2 reads SVGAGI. Here the CDR3 DNA reads TGTGCCAGCAGTTATTCTCCAGGGGGCACAGATACGCAGTATTTT. As protein: CASSYSPGGTDTQYF.

The chain employs TRBV4-2 and TRBJ2-3, with 7 bases fitting TRBD2. J gave up 0 bases and V 4 bases, and 10 bases lay outside the gene matches. The CDR3 sequence is 17 residues long. Germline V CDR1 and CDR2: LGHNA, YNFKEQ. The CDR3 DNA follows: TGTGCCAGCAGCCGACATCGTCCAGCGGGAAGCACAGATACGCAGTATTTT. Translating it yields CASSRHRPAGSTDTQYF.

This clone was seen a handful of times. The V call is TRBV5-6, the J call TRBJ2-7; unclear D gene. This CDR3 has 12 amino acids. CDR1 and CDR2 from the germline V gene are SGHDT and YYEEEE. Trimming cost V 4 bases and J 3 bases, with 8 bases left between them. This CDR3 reads CASSLNIYEQYF. The CDR3 nucleotides are TGTGCCAGCAGCCTTAACATCTACGAGCAGTACTTC.

J is TRBJ1-1 and V is TRBV4-3; TRBD1 is a possible D gene (5 bases). CDR3 length equals 15 residues. The V gene lost 0 bases and the J gene lost 1 base, with 9 bases spanning the gap. Germline CDR1 is LGHNA and CDR2 is YSLEER. The CDR3 nucleotides are TGCGCCAGCAGCCAAGACGGGGGTCCGAACACTGAAGCTTTCTTT. Translation gives CASSQDGGPNTEAFF.

V usage is TRBV4-1 and J usage is TRBJ2-7, with 13 positions matching TRBD2. V lost 4 bases and J lost 1; bases outside the gene matches: 1. The CDR3 totals 15 residues. Looked up from germline, CDR1 is MGHRA and CDR2 is YSYEKL. The DNA of the CDR3 is TGCGCCAGCAGCCGGGGACTAGCGGGGTCCTACGAGCAGTACTTC. It yields the protein CASSRGLAGSYEQYF.

This clone came up a few times. This chain links TRBV29-1 with TRBJ2-3; 13 nucleotides align to TRBD2. Unmatched junction bases numbered 3, after V lost 5 bases and J lost 4 bases. This CDR3 region has 14 residues. Germline V gene sequence: CDR1 SQVTM, CDR2 ANQGSEA. The CDR3 region has the DNA TGCAGCGTTCCGGGACTAGCGGGATCAGATACGCAGTATTTT. It yields the protein CSVPGLAGSDTQYF.

In DNA form, the CDR3 reads TGTGCCAGCAGCGTAGCAAGAGGTGCGGCCTATGGCTACACCTTC. Its protein is CASSVARGAAYGYTF. This chain joins TRBV9 and TRBJ1-2; D unclear. V was pared by 0 bases and J by 4 bases, with 13 bases between. This CDR3 comprises 15 residues. The germline V gene encodes CDR1 SGDLS and CDR2 YYNGEE.

Only a few counts were recorded for this clone. The chain couples TRBV28 to TRBJ2-1; possible D gene TRBD1, 6 bases. V lost 7 bases, J lost 3 bases, and 10 bases lay in between. In germline, CDR1 is MDHEN, CDR2 SYDVKM. The CDR3 spans 13 residues. As DNA, the CDR3 is TGTGCCAGCACCAAGGACAGCTACAATGAGCAGTTCTTC. This translates into CASTKDSYNEQFF. Full variable domain (rest looked up from reference TRBV28 and TRBJ2-1): DVKVTQSSRYLVKRTGEKVFLECVQDMDHENMFWYRQDPGLGLRLIYFSYDVKMKEKGDIPEGYSVSREKKERFSLILESASTNQTSMYLCASTKDSYNEQFFGPGTRLTVL.

DNA of the CDR3: TGTGCCAGCAGCGTACTTGGACTAATCGCAGATACGCAGTATTTT. It specifies CASSVLGLIADTQYF. The J gene is TRBJ2-3, the V gene TRBV9, with a possible D match to TRBD2 (6 bases). This CDR3 contains 15 residues. V shed 1 base and J shed 4 bases, with 13 bases lying between them. The germline CDR1 and CDR2 sequences are SGDLS and YYNGEE.

This rearrangement joins TRBV5-1 to TRBJ2-7; D remains ambiguous. Germline-derived CDR1 and CDR2 are SGHRS and YFSETQ. V dropped 1 base and J dropped 0 bases, with 8 bases sitting between them. The CDR3 totals 14 residues. The chain's CDR3 is CASSLNVASYEQYF. Written as DNA, the CDR3 is TGCGCCAGCAGCTTGAATGTGGCCTCCTACGAGCAGTACTTC.

The chain recombines TRBV18 with TRBJ1-5, with 9 bases aligning to TRBD1. V lost 5 bases to trimming and J lost 3 bases; unmatched junction nucleotides: 8. The germline gives CDR1 KGHSH, CDR2 LQKENI. The CDR3 consists of 16 residues. CDR3 amino acids: CASSVIGQGSNQPQHF. In DNA, the CDR3 is TGTGCCAGCTCAGTCATAGGACAGGGGTCCAATCAGCCCCAGCATTTT.

This clone was observed a few times. Other DNA sequences from this sample encode an identical CDR3 as well. This chain uses TRBV5-4 with TRBJ1-1; D not resolved. Deletions cut 4 bases from V and 8 bases from J, with 12 bases between. The CDR3 covers 12 residues. CDR1 and CDR2 from the germline V gene are SGHNT and YYREEE (reference sequence). The CDR3 is CASSPRGGEAFF. DNA for the CDR3: TGTGCCAGCAGCCCCCGCGGAGGAGAAGCTTTCTTT.

This clone came up a few times. This sequence joins TRBV27 and TRBJ2-5; perhaps TRBD2 as D (6 bases). Trimming cost V 8 bases and J 1 base, with 14 bases left between them. This CDR3 region has 14 residues. CDR1 is MNHEY and CDR2 is SMNVEV in the germline V gene (reference sequence). CDR3 residues: CASRKMGLQETQYF. The CDR3, as DNA: TGTGCCAGCCGGAAAATGGGACTCCAAGAGACCCAGTACTTC.

The rearrangement uses TRBV23-1 and TRBJ1-1, with a tentative D call TRBD1 (5 bases). TRBV23-1 is flagged as an ORF with uncertain function. The CDR3 is made up of 14 amino acids. The V end was cut by 2 bases, the J end by 4 bases, with 11 bases between. The CDR3: CASSQEQGSTEAFF. The CDR3 DNA sequence: TGCGCCAGCAGTCAAGAGCAGGGTTCCACTGAAGCTTTCTTT.

In its sample, this clone was seen a few times. The chain employs TRBV30 and TRBJ1-1; 7 bases align to TRBD1. This CDR3 comprises 14 residues. The germline V gene has CDR1 GTSNPN and CDR2 SVGIG (reference sequence). After removal of 0 bases from V and 7 bases from J, the junction contained 8 bases not matched to a gene. CDR3 DNA: TGTGCCTGGAGTGTGGGTCGGACAGGATTTGAAGCTTTCTTT. Translated, it gives CAWSVGRTGFEAFF.

This clone was recorded a few times. In DNA form, the CDR3 reads TGTGCCAGCACGGGACCGGGACAGGGGGGCTATGGCTACACCTTC. Protein product: CASTGPGQGGYGYTF. The chain uses TRBV6-1 and TRBJ1-2; 11 bases agree with TRBD1. The CDR3 totals 15 residues. The V gene end was trimmed by 7 bases and the J gene end by 4 bases; junction bases not matched to a gene: 8. Germline V lookup: CDR1 MNHNS, CDR2 SASEGT.

Here the CDR3 reads CASRRTVQETQYF. In DNA, the CDR3 is TGTGCCAGCAGGCGGACAGTCCAAGAGACCCAGTACTTC. The chain combines TRBV28 with TRBJ2-5; tentatively, D is TRBD1 (6 bases). V gave up 6 bases and J gave up 1 base, with 9 bases separating them. Germline CDR1 is MDHEN and CDR2 is SYDVKM. CDR3 length: 13 amino acids.

This clone was found a few times. This chain uses TRBV5-1 with TRBJ2-7, with 12 positions matching TRBD2. CDR3 length equals 15 residues. V lost 7 bases, J lost 2 bases, and 7 bases stayed unmatched. Per germline, CDR1 SGHRS and CDR2 YFSETQ. The CDR3 DNA is TGCGCCAGCCACACTAGCGGGAGGTCCCCCTACGAGCAGTACTTC. Protein sequence: CASHTSGRSPYEQYF.

This clone turned up a few times. This rearrangement joins TRBV5-4 to TRBJ2-5, with 8 bases aligning to TRBD2. This CDR3 has 16 residues. In germline, CDR1 is SGHNT, CDR2 YYREEE (reference sequence). V was clipped by 0 bases and J by 2 bases; unmatched bases: 6. CDR3 bases: TGTGCCAGCAGCTTGGCGGGTAGCGGGATTCAAGAGACCCAGTACTTC. Translating it yields CASSLAGSGIQETQYF.

The chain employs TRBV2 and TRBJ1-5, with unresolved D. The CDR3 is made up of 15 amino acids. The ends were cut back, 4 bases at V and 6 bases at J, with 16 bases in the middle. CDR1 and CDR2 (germline): SNHLY, FYNNEI. CDR3 bases: TGTGCCAGCAGTGGTTACCACGGGATAAGTCAGCCCCAGCATTTT. It encodes CASSGYHGISQPQHF.

This clone turned up a few times. The genes are TRBV4-3 and TRBJ2-7; 8 bases map to TRBD2. The germline V gene has CDR1 LGHNA and CDR2 YSLEER. V lost 3 bases to trimming and J lost 0 bases; unmatched junction nucleotides: 1. There are 14 residues in the CDR3. The CDR3 DNA is TGCGCCAGCAGCCAGGGGACTAGCTCCTACGAGCAGTACTTC. Residues: CASSQGTSSYEQYF.

This clone showed up just a few times. The chain uses TRBV11-3 and TRBJ2-2; D is uncertain. The germline V and J ends were trimmed by 2 bases and 4 bases, with 8 bases remaining between them. Germline V CDR1 and CDR2: SGHNT, YENEEA. The CDR3 has 14 residues. The chain's CDR3 is CASSLQRSTGELFF. CDR3 nucleotides: TGTGCCAGCAGCTTACAGCGTAGCACCGGGGAGCTGTTTTTT.

V usage is TRBV7-2 and J usage is TRBJ2-1; 10 positions match TRBD2. CDR3 size: 14 residues. The V gene end was trimmed by 5 bases and the J gene end by 4 bases; junction bases not matched to a gene: 2. Per germline, CDR1 SGHTA and CDR2 FQGNSA. The CDR3 reads CASSELAGYNEQFF. Here the CDR3 DNA reads TGTGCCAGCAGCGAACTAGCGGGGTACAATGAGCAGTTCTTC.

This clone was recorded a few times. Compared with germline, one end of the junction differs, possibly owing to a read error. V usage is TRBV29-1 and J usage is TRBJ2-2; TRBD2 aligns across 12 bases. Germline V gene lookup returns CDR1 SQVTM and CDR2 ANQGSEA. This CDR3 contains 14 residues. The CDR3 DNA follows: TGCAGCGTTAGGACTAGCGGGAACGCCGGGGAGCTGTTTTTT. Translated, it gives CSVRTSGNAGELFF.